A single sample is the source of the 17 T cell receptor beta chains below, sequenced in a study of radiotherapy plus CTLA-4 blockade in lung cancer. TCRdb's table, derived via immunoSEQ multiplex PCR, lists solely in-frame clones and lacks some. The repertoire consists of some 110,000 clones, with 81% occurring once and the leading ten covering about 3.5%. The sample was peripheral blood, taken from a patient treated with radiotherapy plus ipilimumab. These receptors were taken from a human donor with non-small cell lung cancer that progressed on radiotherapy plus ipilimumab. Some clones in this sample may be carry-over from other donors' samples.

The chain carries TRBV9 and TRBJ2-3; D is perhaps TRBD1 (5 bases). CDR3 length: 14 amino acids. Per the germline V gene, CDR1 is SGDLS and CDR2 is YYNGEE. With 1 base removed from V and 4 bases from J, the gap between germline ends came to 10 bases. The CDR3 coding sequence is TGTGCCAGCAGCGTACAGGGCCCCCCAGATACGCAGTATTTT. It translates to CASSVQGPPDTQYF.

The genes are TRBV5-6 and TRBJ2-7; the match to TRBD2 covers 11 bases. Trimming cost V 4 bases and J 3 bases; bases outside gene matches: 6. The CDR3 is 15 residues long. Germline loops: CDR1 SGHDT, CDR2 YYEEEE. Here the CDR3 DNA reads TGTGCCAGCAGCCCCCTGACTAGCGGGGACTACGAGCAGTACTTC. Amino acid sequence: CASSPLTSGDYEQYF.

A few counts support this clone. The chain employs TRBV19 and TRBJ2-7; TRBD2 is a possible D gene (5 bases). CDR1 and CDR2 (germline): LNHDA, SQIVND (reference sequence). CDR3 length equals 18 residues. Between the trimmed V and J ends, which lost 3 bases and 3 bases, there was a span of 24 bases. CDR3 sequence reads: CASSIIWSGASADYEQYF. For the CDR3, the DNA is TGTGCCAGTAGTATTATTTGGAGCGGTGCCAGCGCGGACTACGAGCAGTACTTC.

The gene calls are TRBV27 and TRBJ2-1; D not resolved. Germline-derived CDR1 and CDR2 are MNHEY and SMNVEV (reference sequence). The CDR3 loop spans 14 amino acids. Trimming shortened V by 3 bases and J by 5 bases, and 11 bases separated the two germline ends. The CDR3 DNA follows: TGTGCCAGCAGTTTGTTTAGGGATAACAATGAGCAGTTCTTC. Amino acid sequence: CASSLFRDNNEQFF.

The V gene is TRBV10-3, the J gene TRBJ1-1; no definite D call. Germline V CDR1 and CDR2: ENHRY, SYGVKD. The CDR3 is 14 amino acids. Trimming stripped 10 bases from V and 0 bases from J, with 15 bases between. The CDR3, as DNA: TGTGCCACCACCCAGACCCTCATGAACACTGAAGCTTTCTTT. This gives the protein CATTQTLMNTEAFF.

This clone is labeled as medium-sized. The genes are TRBV11-2 and TRBJ1-3; D is perhaps TRBD1 (5 bases). Deletions cut 2 bases from V and 2 bases from J, with 13 bases between. Germline values: CDR1 SGHAT, CDR2 FQNNGV. The CDR3 is made up of 16 amino acids. The CDR3 loop reads CASSLLRGRTGNTIYF. DNA of the CDR3: TGTGCCAGCAGCTTATTAAGGGGTCGTACTGGAAACACCATATATTTT.

The J gene is TRBJ2-7, the V gene TRBV2; TRBD1 might be the D (5 bases). V shed 6 bases and J shed 2 bases, with 17 bases lying between them. This CDR3 has 15 residues. Germline V gene sequence: CDR1 SNHLY, CDR2 FYNNEI. CDR3 region: CASRSGPPDPYEQYF. CDR3 bases: TGTGCCAGCAGATCAGGGCCTCCTGACCCCTACGAGCAGTACTTC.

V and J are TRBV6-5 and TRBJ2-7; 11 nucleotides agree with TRBD2. CDR1 MNHEY and CDR2 SVGAGI come from the germline V gene. This CDR3 is built from 16 residues. V was pared by 2 bases and J by 0 bases, with 3 bases of the junction left unmatched. In DNA form, the CDR3 reads TGTGCCAGCAGTTACCTACTAGCGGGGGACTCCTACGAGCAGTACTTC. Translated: CASSYLLAGDSYEQYF.

The rearrangement uses TRBV7-9 and TRBJ1-2; D is ambiguous. Trimming took 0 bases from V and 4 from J, leaving 18 bases between them. This CDR3 is built from 17 residues. Germline values: CDR1 SEHNR, CDR2 FQNEAQ (reference sequence). For the CDR3, the DNA is TGTGCCAGCAGCTTAGCGCAGATCGCGAGGTCTACCTATGGCTACACCTTC. Its protein is CASSLAQIARSTYGYTF.

The rearrangement joins TRBV14 to TRBJ1-1; D remains ambiguous. CDR3 length equals 14 residues. CDR1 is SGHDN and CDR2 is FVKESK in the germline V gene. Trimming shortened V by 2 bases and J by 1 base, and 8 bases separated the two germline ends. Here the CDR3 DNA reads TGTGCCAGCAGCCAAACTTCGCGGAACACTGAAGCTTTCTTT. This encodes CASSQTSRNTEAFF.

This clone was observed a single time. The CDR3 coding sequence is TGTGCCAGCAGTTCTGGACAGGTGTTCACCGGGGAGCTGTTTTTT. Translated: CASSSGQVFTGELFF. The V call is TRBV27, the J call TRBJ2-2, with 7 bases matching TRBD1. CDR1 is MNHEY, CDR2 SMNVEV, per germline (reference sequence). V lost 4 bases, J lost 4 bases, and 6 bases stayed unmatched. The CDR3 is made up of 15 amino acids.

This rearrangement joins TRBV4-1 to TRBJ1-1; no definite D call. Trimming removed 5 bases at V and 4 bases at J, with 11 bases between. The germline gives CDR1 MGHRA, CDR2 YSYEKL. The CDR3 covers 13 residues. CDR3 region: CASSKGRGTEAFF. The CDR3 DNA follows: TGCGCCAGCAGCAAAGGCCGGGGCACTGAAGCTTTCTTT.

This clone was counted only a few times. The chain links TRBV6-5 to TRBJ1-6; D is ambiguous. Germline V lookup: CDR1 MNHEY, CDR2 SVGAGI. This CDR3 is 15 amino acids long. The ends were cut back, 0 bases at V and 6 bases at J, with 9 bases in the middle. Here the CDR3 reads CASSYSGNGNSPLHF. In DNA form, the CDR3 reads TGTGCCAGCAGTTACTCAGGGAATGGTAATTCACCCCTCCACTTT.

In the case of this clone: Other nucleotide sequences in the sample specify the same CDR3. Here the CDR3 reads CASSPSTGAEAFF. The CDR3 DNA follows: TGTGCCAGCAGCCCATCGACAGGGGCTGAAGCTTTCTTT. V is TRBV7-6 and J is TRBJ1-1; 8 bases fit TRBD1. The V gene end was trimmed by 5 bases and the J gene end by 6 bases; junction bases not matched to a gene: 5. Germline CDR1 is SGHVS and CDR2 is FNYEAQ. This CDR3 comprises 13 residues.

The genes are TRBV7-9 and TRBJ2-5, with a weak D call TRBD1 (6 bases). This CDR3 has 13 residues. Germline lookup yields CDR1 SEHNR and CDR2 FQNEAQ (reference sequence). V lost 8 bases and J 0 bases, leaving 10 bases between the germline ends. CDR3 DNA: TGTGCCAGCGGTGACAGGTACCAAGAGACCCAGTACTTC. This encodes CASGDRYQETQYF.

The rearrangement uses TRBV18 and TRBJ2-7, with D maybe TRBD1 (5 bases). Trimming removed 4 bases at V and 5 bases at J, with 18 bases between. The CDR3 is 15 amino acids. Per the germline V gene, CDR1 is KGHSH and CDR2 is LQKENI. The DNA for the CDR3 is TGTGCCAGCTCACGTATACAGGTGCAAGGCGACGAGCAGTACTTC. Protein sequence: CASSRIQVQGDEQYF. The full variable domain, with the rest looked up from reference TRBV18 and TRBJ2-7, is NAGVMQNPRHLVRRRGQEARLRCSPMKGHSHVYWYRQLPEEGLKFMVYLQKENIIDESGMPKERFSAEFPKEGPSILRIQQVVRGDSAAYFCASSRIQVQGDEQYFGPGTRLTVT.

The CDR3 is CSAQGQGEAFF. The CDR3 region has the DNA TGCAGCGCCCAGGGACAGGGAGAAGCTTTCTTT. This rearrangement joins TRBV29-1 to TRBJ1-1; TRBD1 matches 9 bases. From germline, CDR1 is SQVTM and CDR2 ANQGSEA. The CDR3 contains 11 residues. Trimming took 7 bases from V and 8 from J; bases not matched to a gene: 5. The whole variable domain, filled in from reference TRBV29-1 and TRBJ1-1, reads SAVISQKPSRDICQRGTSLTIQCQVDSQVTMMFWYRQQPGQSLTLIATANQGSEATYESGFVIDKFPISRPNLTFSTLTVSNMSPEDSSIYLCSAQGQGEAFFGQGTRLTVV.